These T cell receptor beta chains were read from a single sample in a study of T cell responses to AZD1222 COVID-19 vaccine. The data were produced by immunoSEQ multiplex PCR, yet TCRdb's version contains in-frame clones alone and is incomplete. Of over 150,000 clones in the sample, 86% were seen once. The starting material was peripheral blood, obtained on day 0 of MenACWY control vaccination. The receptors were sampled from an adult in good health. Both conserved end residues are part of each CDR3. The order of the fields is V gene, J gene, clone size, D gene, CDR3 DNA, CDR3 protein. D genes are given only for firm matches. For some rows the clone size is stated as once, few or many, or as a class when expanded; others skip it.

v_gene: TRBV3-1/TRBV3-2
j_gene: TRBJ1-2
abundance: .
d_gene: .
CDR3nt: TGTGCCAGCAGCCCCTCGATCCGGCAGGGCCAAGGCTATGGCTACACCTTC
CDR3aa: CASSPSIRQGQGYGYTF

v_gene: TRBV11-3
j_gene: TRBJ1-1
abundance: .
d_gene: .
CDR3nt: TGTGCCAGCAGCTTAGGGGGCGTTGGACCTACCGAACTCGAAGCTTTCTTT
CDR3aa: CASSLGGVGPTELEAFF

v_gene: TRBV24-1
j_gene: TRBJ2-1
abundance: few
d_gene: TRBD2
CDR3nt: TGTGCCACCAGTGACCCAGGATGGACTAGCGGGAGCTACGGTGAGCAGTTCTTC
CDR3aa: CATSDPGWTSGSYGEQFF

v_gene: TRBV5-8
j_gene: TRBJ2-1
abundance: .
d_gene: .
CDR3nt: TGTGCCAGCAGCTTAGATATCTACAATGAGCAGTTCTTC
CDR3aa: CASSLDIYNEQFF

v_gene: TRBV6-5
j_gene: TRBJ1-1
abundance: .
d_gene: .
CDR3nt: TGTGCCAGCAGTTACGAAGGGACGGCTGAAGCTTTCTTT
CDR3aa: CASSYEGTAEAFF

v_gene: TRBV6-4
j_gene: TRBJ1-2
abundance: .
d_gene: TRBD1
CDR3nt: TGTGCCAGCAGTGACAAGGGACAGGGGGGAGGCTACACCTTC
CDR3aa: CASSDKGQGGGYTF

v_gene: TRBV9
j_gene: TRBJ1-1
abundance: few
d_gene: .
CDR3nt: TGTGCCAGCAGCCCTGGGGTCGGGACTGAAGCTTTCTTT
CDR3aa: CASSPGVGTEAFF

v_gene: TRBV30
j_gene: TRBJ1-6
abundance: .
d_gene: .
CDR3nt: TGTGCCTGGAAGCTGGCCGGTACCTATAATTCACCCCTCCACTTT
CDR3aa: CAWKLAGTYNSPLHF

v_gene: TRBV3-1/TRBV3-2
j_gene: TRBJ2-1
abundance: .
d_gene: .
CDR3nt: TGTGCCAGCGGATACAATGAGCAGTTCTTC
CDR3aa: CASGYNEQFF

v_gene: TRBV19
j_gene: TRBJ1-1
abundance: .
d_gene: TRBD1
CDR3nt: TGTGCCAGCCTTGGGGGACAGGGGGGTCCTGAAGCTTTCTTT
CDR3aa: CASLGGQGGPEAFF

v_gene: TRBV18
j_gene: TRBJ1-1
abundance: .
d_gene: TRBD1
CDR3nt: TGTGCCAGCTCACCACTCAGGACAGGGTGGCGATCAACAACTGAAGCTTTCTTT
CDR3aa: CASSPLRTGWRSTTEAFF

v_gene: TRBV12-5
j_gene: TRBJ2-2
abundance: .
d_gene: .
CDR3nt: TGTGCTAGTGGTTTGACGAGTAGGACCAACACCGGGGAGCTGTTTTTT
CDR3aa: CASGLTSRTNTGELFF

v_gene: TRBV5-8
j_gene: TRBJ1-5
abundance: .
d_gene: .
CDR3nt: TGTGCCAGCAGCTTGACAGGTTACAATCAGCCCCAGCATTTT
CDR3aa: CASSLTGYNQPQHF

v_gene: TRBV5-6
j_gene: TRBJ2-3
abundance: .
d_gene: .
CDR3nt: TGTGCCAGCAGCTGGGGGACCACAGATACGCAGTATTTT
CDR3aa: CASSWGTTDTQYF

v_gene: TRBV19
j_gene: TRBJ2-3
abundance: few
d_gene: .
CDR3nt: TGTGCCAGTAGTATGACGGGGTCTAGCACAGATACGCAGTATTTT
CDR3aa: CASSMTGSSTDTQYF

v_gene: TRBV11-2
j_gene: TRBJ2-2
abundance: once
d_gene: .
CDR3nt: TGTGCCAGCAGTTTAGACGAGGGCGGGGAGCTGTTTTTT
CDR3aa: CASSLDEGGELFF

v_gene: TRBV6-6
j_gene: TRBJ1-1
abundance: .
d_gene: .
CDR3nt: TGTGCCAGCAGTTACCTTCAGGGTGAGGACACTGAAGCTTTCTTT
CDR3aa: CASSYLQGEDTEAFF